The source of this T cell receptor beta chain is a study of blood T cell repertoires in COVID-19. Sequencing was performed with immunoSEQ multiplex PCR; in TCRdb, only in-frame clones are kept and a portion is missing. The data show 300,000 or so clones, with 90% seen just once and 3.7% held by the top ten. In its sample, this clone was seen a few times. The receptor was derived from a woman aged 40-49 years with acute or convalescent COVID-19. The sequencing input was peripheral blood.

The CDR3 nucleotides are TGTGCCAGCAGATCAGGGGGCAGTGAAGCTTTCTTT. As protein: CASRSGGSEAFF. This sequence joins TRBV6-5 and TRBJ1-1, with TRBD1 matching over 8 bases. The CDR3 is 12 amino acids. Germline lookup yields CDR1 MNHEY and CDR2 SVGAGI. V was pared by 6 bases and J by 7 bases, with 4 bases of the junction left unmatched.